This TCR beta chain appears in the sequencing data of a study of cytomegalovirus exposure and HLA in healthy donors listed by TCRdb under 2017. Context from the whole study: In an earlier analysis of some 610 of the donors, approximately 300 Gb of sequence data and approximately 100 million unique TCR beta sequences from roughly 180 million T cells were reported. About 330 gigabases of sequencing data and roughly 81 million unique TCR sequences made up an early release that covered approximately 620 HLA-typed donors. Of the 398 genotyped donors, over 70% fell in the genetic ancestry cluster associated with self-reported Caucasian donors. The study aimed to test whether cataloging public T cell receptors could reveal signatures of past pathogen exposure. The study profiled the T cell repertoires of 500 to 800 subjects by immunosequencing and related them to cytomegalovirus serostatus. Along with the roughly 610-subject first cohort, a separate validation cohort of around 120 different subjects was used. To predict cytomegalovirus infection status, the study combined high-throughput TCR immunosequencing, statistical association of individual TCRs with disease status, and machine learning. A later analysis re-examined previously published TCR beta repertoires from hundreds of donors and added high-resolution HLA genotyping to investigate patterns of TCR occurrence. Rather than drawing on any new phenotypic data, the later analysis identified candidate immune exposures from TCR beta sequences and the way those sequences occurred across donors. In an earlier analysis of 500 to 650 of the donors, high-throughput TCR beta sequencing was used to judge whether each TCR beta V gene segment behaved as functional or pseudogenic. Donor age, sex, ethnicity and CMV serostatus were compiled together with the repertoire data. A later genetic analysis took genome-wide SNP genotypes for about 55% of the roughly 670 donors and used that subset as a discovery cohort. Every discovery cohort repertoire had been produced on one sequencing platform. HLA typing included class I and class II loci at four-digit resolution. Typing coverage varied by locus: roughly 620-640 donors for A, B, C, DRB1 and DQB1; more than 500 for DQA1; more than 600 for DPA1; 400 to 480 for DPB1. A few DR-DQ haplotypes were treated as single units for association and clustering because of strong linkage in the cohort. On average, roughly 250,000 unique TCR beta nucleotide sequences were sequenced per donor among a few hundred genotyped donors of the cohort, with roughly 20% of those sequences being non-productive.

Library creation used the immunoSEQ multiplex PCR assay. For the multiplex PCR, a mixture combining 60 forward primers for TCR Vbeta segments and 13 reverse primers for TCR Jbeta segments was used. A multiplex PCR assay on genomic DNA amplified the CDR3 region of rearranged TCR beta genes. Amplified TCR beta libraries were sequenced as 87-base-pair reads on the Illumina HiSeq System. As for the original processing: Across the 640 or so repertoires, a later analysis counted 60 million to 90 million unique TCR beta chains, 9 million to 14 million of which were shared by at least two donors. Raw reads were error-corrected and collapsed into unique sequences by a nearest-neighbor algorithm in which closely related sequences were merged to remove PCR and sequencing errors. Alignment of CDR3 sequences to IMGT reference sequences was used to assign V, D and J gene segments. For a sequence to be retained, a match of at least six nucleotides was required to both a V gene segment and a J gene segment. Rearrangements were classified as productive when the CDR3 lacked stop codons and remained in frame with V and J, and all other rearrangements were classified as non-productive. Following IMGT convention, CDR3 was defined as the stretch from the second conserved V-encoded cysteine up to the conserved J-encoded phenylalanine. The earlier analysis of approximately 500 of the donors excluded sequences that lacked an unambiguous match to a single V gene segment. An earlier analysis of around 600 of the donors classified V segments as functional when productive rearrangements were above 56.7% and as segregating when the standard deviation between donors was above 5%. A statistical classification framework was built to diagnose cytomegalovirus status from the catalog of TCR beta chain sequences. V and J gene assignment, in a later analysis, came from comparing TCR nucleotide sequences with IMGT/GENE-DB human TR gene sequences. A later analysis assigned CDR3 sequences and most-parsimonious VDJ recombination scenarios with the TCRdist pipeline. In a later analysis, each TCR beta chain was defined by its CDR3 amino acid sequence together with its V-gene family, and reads lacking a unique V-gene family were excluded. To address suspected cross-contamination and a sequencing artifact, a later analysis removed roughly 640 highly shared, low-generation-probability nucleotide sequences. A later analysis calculated a clonal expansion index for each public chain from normalized within-repertoire ranks of inferred template counts. In a later analysis, generation probabilities were computed using a VDJ recombination model fitted to out-of-frame rearrangements, and the results were checked against IGoR. A later analysis scored TCR-TCR, TCR-HLA and TCR-CMV co-occurrence with hypergeometric tests, applying a repertoire-size bias correction to TCR pairs. False discovery rates were estimated in a later analysis by permuting HLA or CMV assignments 20 times. In a later analysis, co-occurring TCRs were grouped with DBSCAN, and TCRdist sequence similarity was added when clustering was performed within HLA-allele-positive subsets. For co-occurrence clustering, repertoires with fewer than 30,000 or more than 120,000 public chains were excluded, along with five repertoires with anomalous nucleotide sharing. In TCRdb, the immuneACCESS table is reduced to in-frame sequences with V and J assigned. These tables do not hold every clone; where another copy was compared, an unresolved V gene accounts for under half, and the others remain unexplained. V, J and clone size were drawn from that table, and D and trimming were deduced from the DNA. This sample lists about 120,000 clones; roughly 66% were detected once. The leading ten clones occupy about 1.5% of the sample.

For this clone: Its recognized antigen is unknown. Per-base qualities were not stored, and no clone one base away is much larger.

Overall results and qualifications from the work: In vitro tests confirmed that a few of the cytomegalovirus-associated TCR beta chains recognize cytomegalovirus antigens. Most TCR sequences were seen in very few donors, while some public TCRs were found in many individuals. A further reported finding was that TCR beta sequences accurately predicted the HLA-A and HLA-B alleles for most subjects in the first cohort. In the study, around 150 TCR beta chains were listed as associated with cytomegalovirus. Correlated functional status among segregating V segments might reflect linkage disequilibrium, but an unknown experimental factor could not be ruled out. The only immune exposure information available for the cohort was CMV serostatus. In a later analysis, 15,000 to 20,000 TCR beta sequences were associated with specific HLA alleles at a false discovery rate of 0.05. According to a later analysis, most CMV-associated TCR beta chains appeared to be HLA-restricted, and the HLA associations seemed to be driven largely by CMV exposure. In a later genetic analysis, a missense DCLRE1C variant was associated with V-gene and J-gene trimming of TCR beta chains, and the association was replicated in an independent cohort. According to the authors, the approach could potentially be generalized to other disease states and immunological phenotypes. A group of highly shared sequence variants was considered likely to be a technical artifact of the sequencing pipeline. HLA typing was unavailable for some donors at each locus, so association tests used only the typed subset. According to a later analysis, TCR association rates differed among HLA loci, with DRB1 alleles showing the most associated TCRs and HLA-C alleles showing the fewest. Strong co-occurrence of HLA alleles, especially DR and DQ, made assigning TCR associations to individual alleles difficult. About 15 rarely observed V segments, including chromosome 9 orphons, were excluded from the earlier analysis of a few hundred of the donors because counts were too low. This cohort had only TCR beta chains sequenced, and the lack of alpha or paired-chain data limited which features could be detected. A later analysis found that HLA-associated TCR beta chains were more clonally expanded and had lower generation probabilities than equally common non-associated chains. In a later genetic analysis, fewer N-insertions in productive TCRs were reported among donors in an Asian-associated ancestry cluster than the approximately 630-donor mean. In a later analysis, several top co-occurrence clusters were reported to appear linked to parvovirus B19, influenza, CMV and Epstein-Barr virus. Cytomegalovirus status was reported to be diagnosed by the classifier with high specificity and sensitivity in both the original and validation cohorts. In an earlier analysis of 587 of the donors, most TCR beta V segments appeared in productive rearrangements about 87% or about 30% of the time, broadly matching IMGT annotations. Sequencing depth was assumed to be roughly uniform across donors in the presence/absence analyses, though that assumption may not hold.

In total, around 600 healthy bone marrow donors made up the cohort. Cohort members were all nominally healthy when sampled, although unrecorded immune exposures were likely present. The donor tested CMV seronegative and was one of the 352 seronegative cohort members. A peripheral blood sample was collected from each donor, and TCR beta sequencing was performed on peripheral blood mononuclear cells. The Qiagen DNeasy Blood Extraction Kit was used to extract genomic DNA from the blood cell samples. This sequence was found in a man aged 18 to 35 in good health and CMV-seronegative. Input material: PBMCs.

The base sequence is TGTGCCAGCAGAGACAGACATATAACAAATGAGCAGTTCTTC. Translated, it gives CASRDRHITNEQFF. The rearrangement combines TRBV5-8 with TRBJ2-1, with TRBD1 as a weak D call on 5 bases. V is clipped by 5 bases and J by 7 bases, and the sequence between their germline boundaries is 16 bases long. There are 14 amino acids in the CDR3, from cysteine to phenylalanine inclusive. Only the CDR3 DNA stays, 42 bases, in frame from base 1. Looking up the germline V gene yields CDR1 SGHTS and CDR2 YDEGEE.